This is a list of T cell receptor beta chains from one sample in a study of shared clonotypes between healthy human individuals. Assay used: immunoSEQ multiplex PCR; TCRdb lists only in-frame clones, some missing. The table lists 90,000 to 150,000 clones, about 63% of them singletons. Material: memory CD8+ T cells sorted from blood. The receptor source for this set is a woman in her 30s in good health. Both conserved end residues are part of each CDR3. The order of the fields is clone size, V gene, J gene, D gene, CDR3 DNA, CDR3 protein. The D gene is left open where the match is weak. Only some rows state a clone size, as once, few, many or a class for expanded clones.

.	TRBV7-3	TRBJ2-1	.	TGTGCCAGCAGCTTAGAAAGGGCGGGCAATGAGCAGTTCTTC	CASSLERAGNEQFF
.	TRBV4-1	TRBJ2-3	TRBD2	TGCGCCAGCAGCGGACTAGCGGGGCGCACAGATACGCAGTATTTT	CASSGLAGRTDTQYF
.	TRBV7-9	TRBJ1-4	.	TGTGTGGGAGGGACTAATGAAAAACTGTTTTTT	CVGGTNEKLFF
.	TRBV5-1	TRBJ1-1	TRBD1	TGCGCCAGCAGCTCGGGACAGGGTATCCCTGAAGCTTTCTTT	CASSSGQGIPEAFF
.	TRBV29-1	TRBJ2-3	.	TGCAGCCCTCCCGGGACTTCCGTGGCGGATACGCAGTATTTT	CSPPGTSVADTQYF
.	TRBV25-1	TRBJ2-7	TRBD2	TGTGCCAGCAACGGACTAGCGGACTACGAGCAGTACTTC	CASNGLADYEQYF
.	TRBV5-1	TRBJ2-1	TRBD2	TGCGCCAGCAGCTTGGAAGCTAGCGGATCGTCCTACAATGAGCAGTTCTTC	CASSLEASGSSYNEQFF
.	TRBV2	TRBJ1-5	.	TGTGCCAGCAGCAAAAAGGGGAGGGCCCAGCATTTT	CASSKKGRAQHF
.	TRBV19	TRBJ2-7	TRBD2	TGTGCCAGTAGTATCCCCAGGCTAGCGGCCTCCTCCTACGAGCAGTACTTC	CASSIPRLAASSYEQYF
.	TRBV2	TRBJ2-7	.	TGTGCCAGCGGGGGGGCGCCTGCCTACGAGCAGTACTTC	CASGGAPAYEQYF
.	TRBV12-1	TRBJ2-4	.	TGTGCCAGCAGCCCGAGGGGGACTAGCTGGGCCGTCGAAAACATTCAGTACTTC	CASSPRGTSWAVENIQYF
.	TRBV29-1	TRBJ1-1	.	TGCAGCGTTGTTGTTGCAGGTTGGAACACTGAAGCTTTCTTT	CSVVVAGWNTEAFF
few	TRBV16	TRBJ2-2	TRBD2	TGTGCCAGCAGCCAATCGAGTCTAGCGGCCCAGTTGGGGGAGCTGTTTTTT	CASSQSSLAAQLGELFF
few	TRBV6-1	TRBJ1-4	TRBD1	TGTGCCAGCACCCCAGGGGGTGGGAGTGAAAAACTGTTTTTT	CASTPGGGSEKLFF
.	TRBV7-6	TRBJ2-7	.	TGTGCCAGCAGCTCGAATCAGTATGAGCAGTACTTC	CASSSNQYEQYF
many	TRBV6-4	TRBJ2-3	TRBD2	TGTGCCACCTCCCCAGCTAGCGGGAATACAGATACGCAGTATTTT	CATSPASGNTDTQYF
.	TRBV7-2	TRBJ2-7	.	TGTGCCAGCAGCCTACACTACGAGCAGTACTTC	CASSLHYEQYF
.	TRBV4-2	TRBJ2-7	.	TGTGCCAGCAGCCAAGATCTGCGCCCAAGCTCCTACGAGCAGTACTTC	CASSQDLRPSSYEQYF
.	TRBV6-4	TRBJ1-6	.	TGTGCCAGCAGTGACGGGAGCTCCTATAATTCACCCCTCCACTTT	CASSDGSSYNSPLHF
.	TRBV6-6	TRBJ2-7	.	TGTGCCAGCAGTTACTCCTTGGGCGATGAGCAGTACTTC	CASSYSLGDEQYF
.	TRBV29-1	TRBJ2-7	.	TGCAGCGTTGTGGATAACACCGCCTACGAGCAGTACTTC	CSVVDNTAYEQYF
.	TRBV9	TRBJ2-1	TRBD2	TGTGCCAGCAGTTTCCATAGCGGGAGGGCCGTTCACAATGAGCAGTTCTTC	CASSFHSGRAVHNEQFF
.	TRBV5-1	TRBJ2-7	.	TGCGCCAGCAGCTTGGTCGGGACCTACGAGCAGTACTTC	CASSLVGTYEQYF
many	TRBV6-5	TRBJ2-3	TRBD2	TGTGCCAGCGGGGCGGGAGAGCAGGCAGATACGCAGTATTTT	CASGAGEQADTQYF
once	TRBV6-6	TRBJ2-7	.	TGTGCCAGCAGTTTTATGGGCCGCTCCTACGAGCAGTACTTC	CASSFMGRSYEQYF
.	TRBV27	TRBJ1-1	.	TGTGCCAGCGGTACCCTCCTCGACCCTGGGGCCATGAACACTGAAGCTTTCTTT	CASGTLLDPGAMNTEAFF
once	TRBV5-4	TRBJ1-4	.	TGTGCCAGTTCCAGGGAGGCGGATGAAAAACTGTTTTTT	CASSREADEKLFF
.	TRBV28	TRBJ2-3	.	TGTGCCAGCAGTTTGAGCCAACCAGATACGCAGTATTTT	CASSLSQPDTQYF
few	TRBV28	TRBJ2-7	.	TGTGCCAGCAGTTCTACCGAGTGGACGCGAACCTACGAGCAGTACTTC	CASSSTEWTRTYEQYF
.	TRBV6-4	TRBJ2-5	TRBD2	TGTGCCAGCAGTTACCAGCGGGAGGGCCCGGGTGGGACCCAGTACTTC	CASSYQREGPGGTQYF
.	TRBV29-1	TRBJ2-7	.	TGCAGCGTCACCGAGTGGGGGCGCGGGACCTACGAGCAGTACTTC	CSVTEWGRGTYEQYF
.	TRBV2	TRBJ2-7	.	TGTGCCAGCAGTGAACGATCCTACGAGCAGTACTTC	CASSERSYEQYF
.	TRBV4-1	TRBJ2-6	.	TGCGCCAGCAGCCAATTCAGCTCTGGGGCCAACGTCCTGACTTTC	CASSQFSSGANVLTF
.	TRBV7-8	TRBJ1-5	TRBD1	TGTGCCAGCAGTCACCAGGTGGGGCAGGGGGGTAAGAGCAATCAGCCCCAGCATTTT	CASSHQVGQGGKSNQPQHF
.	TRBV4-2	TRBJ2-3	.	TGTGCCAGCAGCCAAGAGGATACGGGCTACCTAGATACGCAGTATTTT	CASSQEDTGYLDTQYF
.	TRBV5-6	TRBJ1-1	TRBD1	TGTGCCAGCAGCGTATCACCGGGACAGGGGTTAACTGAAGCTTTCTTT	CASSVSPGQGLTEAFF
.	TRBV28	TRBJ2-1	TRBD1	TGTGCCAGCAGGAGCGACAGGGCGGGTAACCACAATGAGCAGTTCTTC	CASRSDRAGNHNEQFF
few	TRBV25-1	TRBJ2-1	TRBD2	TGTGCCAGCAGTGAAAGCGGGAGTTTGGGCAATGAGCAGTTCTTC	CASSESGSLGNEQFF
few	TRBV13	TRBJ2-3	TRBD2	TGTGCCAGCAGCGATACTAGCGGGAGGACAGATACGCAGTATTTT	CASSDTSGRTDTQYF
few	TRBV11-2	TRBJ2-1	.	TGTGCCAGCAGCTTAGAGGTCAAGGAACTTGAGCAGTTCTTC	CASSLEVKELEQFF
many	TRBV2	TRBJ2-1	.	TGTGCCAGCAAGCCGGGAGAAAAACATACCGATGAGCAGTTCTTC	CASKPGEKHTDEQFF
many	TRBV25-1	TRBJ2-7	TRBD1	TGTGCCAGCAGTGGGGGGGACAGGGAGTACGAGCAGTACTTC	CASSGGDREYEQYF
many	TRBV7-9	TRBJ1-4	.	TGTGCCAGCAGCTACAACACCTTGGGACGGACAAATGAAAAACTGTTTTTT	CASSYNTLGRTNEKLFF
.	TRBV11-2	TRBJ2-3	.	TGTGCCAGCAGCTTAGGGCCCAGGGCGGCAGATACGCAGTATTTT	CASSLGPRAADTQYF
.	TRBV6-5	TRBJ1-2	.	TGTGCCAGCAGCGGACCCTTCAGGGGTTACTATGGCTACACCTTC	CASSGPFRGYYGYTF
few	TRBV4-2	TRBJ2-2	.	TGTGCCAGCAGCCAATCATCTTGGGACACGAACACCGGGGAGCTGTTTTTT	CASSQSSWDTNTGELFF
.	TRBV7-6	TRBJ2-7	.	TGTGCCAGCAGCTTGAGGAGAGGGGACGAGCAGTACTTC	CASSLRRGDEQYF
.	TRBV7-9	TRBJ2-5	.	TGTGCCAGCAGCCTCCTTGGGGGGACTGAAGAGACCCAGTACTTC	CASSLLGGTEETQYF
once	TRBV6-1	TRBJ2-7	.	TGTGCCAGCAGCTTAGAGGGGGACACTACCTACGAGCAGTACTTC	CASSLEGDTTYEQYF
.	TRBV5-1	TRBJ2-3	.	TGCGCCAGCAGCTGGTCAACGGGAGTGGACACAGATACGCAGTATTTT	CASSWSTGVDTDTQYF
once	TRBV7-2	TRBJ2-1	TRBD2	TGTGCCAGCAGCTTCTCAATTATAGCGGGAGTCCCCTACAATGAGCAGTTCTTC	CASSFSIIAGVPYNEQFF
.	TRBV28	TRBJ1-5	.	TGTGCCAGCAGCGCCTGGACGGTAAATAGCAATCAGCCCCAGCATTTT	CASSAWTVNSNQPQHF
.	TRBV10-3	TRBJ2-5	TRBD2	TGTGCCATCAGTGAGTATGGTCTAGCGGGAGAGACCCAGTACTTC	CAISEYGLAGETQYF
once	TRBV27	TRBJ2-3	TRBD2	TGTGCCAGCAGCTCCGGACTAGCGGGAGTGGGAGGTACGCAGTATTTT	CASSSGLAGVGGTQYF
.	TRBV5-1	TRBJ1-1	.	TGCGCCAGCAGCGATAAGAACACTGAAGCTTTCTTT	CASSDKNTEAFF
few	TRBV7-8	TRBJ2-3	.	TGTGCCAGCAGCTGGGGGGCTGCTGGATCAGATACGCAGTATTTT	CASSWGAAGSDTQYF
.	TRBV5-6	TRBJ2-1	.	TGTGCCAGCAGCTTGAAAGACTCCTACAATGAGCAGTTCTTC	CASSLKDSYNEQFF
.	TRBV7-9	TRBJ2-7	.	TGTGCCAGCAGCTTAGGAGGTGCCGAGCAGTACTTC	CASSLGGAEQYF
.	TRBV25-1	TRBJ2-7	.	TGTGCCAGCAGTGATAGCGGTCTCTCCTACGAGCAGTACTTC	CASSDSGLSYEQYF
.	TRBV7-2	TRBJ1-2	TRBD1	TGTGCCAGCAGCTTACCGGGACAGGGAAACTATGGCTACACCTTC	CASSLPGQGNYGYTF